This T cell receptor beta chain was found in a study of shared clonotypes between healthy human individuals. Looking at the study overall: The plates for each donor numbered three CD4 naive, three CD4 memory, two CD8 naive and one CD8 memory.

Repertoires were generated with immunoSEQ multiplex PCR, while TCRdb's copy carries only in-frame clones and drops some. This repertoire shows around 990,000 clones, about 72% found once; its top ten account for 0.89%. Study-level findings and limits: Against clonotypes common to all four donors, non-shared ones had lower generation probabilities. The study found about 5% of naive CD4 clonotypes shared across four donors. Generally, naive subsets (rather than memory subsets) showed larger estimated richness.

The germline V gene encodes CDR1 MGHRA and CDR2 YSYEKL. V gave up 3 bases and J gave up 7 bases; unmatched junction bases: 11. The CDR3 totals 16 residues. This clone was counted a few times. Its antigen remains unidentified. Sequenced: memory CD4+ T cells from PBMCs. As to subset: CD45RA-negative fraction. The V call is TRBV4-1, the J call TRBJ1-5; 8 nucleotides agree with TRBD1. The sequence derives from a man between 18 and 29 years old in good health. Some clones in this sample may be carry-over from other donors' samples. The CDR3 region is CASSQEGQASGQPQHF. The CDR3 region has the DNA TGCGCCAGCAGCCAGGAGGGACAGGCCTCGGGACAGCCCCAGCATTTT.